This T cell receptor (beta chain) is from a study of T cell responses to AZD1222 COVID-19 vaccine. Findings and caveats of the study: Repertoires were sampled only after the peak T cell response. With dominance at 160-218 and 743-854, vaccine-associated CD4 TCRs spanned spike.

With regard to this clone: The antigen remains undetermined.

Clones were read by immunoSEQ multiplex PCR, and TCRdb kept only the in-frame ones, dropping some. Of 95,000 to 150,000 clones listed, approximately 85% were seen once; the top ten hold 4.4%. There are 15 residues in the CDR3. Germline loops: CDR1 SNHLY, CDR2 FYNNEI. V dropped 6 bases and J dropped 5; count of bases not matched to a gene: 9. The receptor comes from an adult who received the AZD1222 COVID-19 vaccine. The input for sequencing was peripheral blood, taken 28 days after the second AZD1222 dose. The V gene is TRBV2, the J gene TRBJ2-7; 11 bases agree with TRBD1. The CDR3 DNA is TGTGCCAGCAGCGGGACAGGGGGGTCCAACGACGAGCAGTACTTC. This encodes CASSGTGGSNDEQYF.